A selection of T cell receptor beta chains follows, all from one sample in a study of radiotherapy plus CTLA-4 blockade in lung cancer. Here immunoSEQ multiplex PCR was the method, and the copy in TCRdb shows in-frame clones only, minus some. The sample includes 52,000 or so clones, roughly four fifths of them seen just once. The specimen was peripheral blood, collected from a patient treated with radiotherapy plus ipilimumab. These receptor sequences come from a human donor with non-small cell lung cancer whose response to radiotherapy plus ipilimumab could not be evaluated. CDR3s leave out the opening cysteine and the closing phenylalanine or tryptophan.

V	J	CDR3
TRBV5-1	TRBJ2-5	ASSLAGLETQY
TRBV25-1	TRBJ2-5	ASSERRNWSQETQY
TRBV25-1	TRBJ2-3	ASTPQVQRAGGDTQY
TRBV28	TRBJ2-7	ASSYDGLAGTYEQY
TRBV15	TRBJ1-1	ATSRGQGLEAF
TRBV5-1	TRBJ2-3	ASSLNLQGDTQY
TRBV9	TRBJ1-1	ASSPRTGADTEAF
TRBV19	TRBJ1-1	ASSVSQGAGTEAF
TRBV15	TRBJ2-2	ATSRDSLGGVF
TRBV18	TRBJ2-5	ASSPVSGGETQY
TRBV28	TRBJ2-3	ASRWTSTDTQY
TRBV19	TRBJ2-1	ASSPSDRGSYNEQF
TRBV5-1	TRBJ2-1	ASSYGGLATYNEQF
TRBV6-1	TRBJ2-7	ASSVTSGRAEY
TRBV28	TRBJ1-4	ASTGGAQNEKLF
TRBV5-1	TRBJ1-1	ASSLLGQVNTEAF
TRBV18	TRBJ2-5	ASSPMGQLQETQY
TRBV2	TRBJ2-4	ASSEEGYGTGTNIQY
TRBV7-2	TRBJ2-1	ASSFPPPVAGLSEQF
TRBV9	TRBJ2-5	ASSPSGLTQY
TRBV7-6	TRBJ2-1	ASSPPGNKQF
TRBV7-2	TRBJ2-1	ASSPMWPEDKF
TRBV5-6	TRBJ1-4	ASSLGRINEKLF
TRBV6-5	TRBJ1-5	ASSYGESQPQH
TRBV19	TRBJ1-2	ASSNRGHIYGYT
TRBV27	TRBJ2-1	ASRYSGSEYNEQF
TRBV7-2	TRBJ2-3	ASSLDRSLTDTQY
TRBV28	-	ASKGGDEQY